This paragraph covers one T cell receptor beta chain sequence. Antigen specificity is unknown. This entry is derived from a study of cytomegalovirus exposure and HLA in healthy donors. Study observations and caveats: Many donors carried some public TCRs, although rarity characterized most TCR sequences. Overall, approximately 150 TCR beta chains were annotated as cytomegalovirus-associated.

Assay: immunoSEQ multiplex PCR; the TCRdb copy retains only in-frame clones and omits some. The sample has 130,000 to 150,000 clones, around nine tenths seen once; the top ten hold 2.5% to 4%. The germline V gene has CDR1 SNHLY and CDR2 FYNNEI. The CDR3 has 14 residues. The germline V and J ends were trimmed by 7 bases and 3 bases, with 15 bases remaining between them. This clonotype originated in a woman aged 18-35 years in good health and CMV-seropositive. The material sequenced was PBMCs. This chain connects TRBV2 to TRBJ2-5, with D maybe TRBD2 (5 bases). CDR3 nucleotides: TGTGCCAGCACGTGGACTGGCCCCGAAGAGACCCAGTACTTC. Amino acid sequence: CASTWTGPEETQYF.